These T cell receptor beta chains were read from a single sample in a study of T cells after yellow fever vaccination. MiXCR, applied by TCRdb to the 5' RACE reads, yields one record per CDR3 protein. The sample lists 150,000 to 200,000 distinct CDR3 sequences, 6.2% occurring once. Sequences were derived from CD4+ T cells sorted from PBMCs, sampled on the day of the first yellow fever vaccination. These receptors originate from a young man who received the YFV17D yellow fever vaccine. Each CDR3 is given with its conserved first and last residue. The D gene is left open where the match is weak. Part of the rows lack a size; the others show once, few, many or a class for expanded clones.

DNA: TGTGCCAGTAGTCGACAGGGGATCATGAACACTGAAGCTTTCTTT
CDR3: CASSRQGIMNTEAFF
J: TRBJ1-1
D: TRBD1
V: TRBV19
size: .

DNA: TGTGCCAGCAGAGAGAGGGCAGATACGCAGTATTTT
CDR3: CASRERADTQYF
J: TRBJ2-3
D: .
V: TRBV2
size: many

DNA: TGCAGTGCGAGAAGGACAGGGTTTGGGTACGAGCAGTACTTC
CDR3: CSARRTGFGYEQYF
J: TRBJ2-7
D: TRBD1
V: TRBV20-1
size: many

DNA: TGCAGTGCTAGCGATGCCAGGGGATCCGGAGATACGCAGTATTTT
CDR3: CSASDARGSGDTQYF
J: TRBJ2-3
D: .
V: TRBV20-1
size: few

DNA: TGCGCCAGCAGCCCGGACATCAACGGGGGGACCGGGGAGCTGTTTTTT
CDR3: CASSPDINGGTGELFF
J: TRBJ2-2
D: TRBD2
V: TRBV5-1
size: many

DNA: TGTGCCAGCAGTTCGTCGGTCAATCAGCCCCAGCATTTT
CDR3: CASSSSVNQPQHF
J: TRBJ1-5
D: .
V: TRBV7-2
size: few

DNA: TGTGCCAGCAGTTTAGCTGCTAGGAACACCGGGGAGCTGTTTTTT
CDR3: CASSLAARNTGELFF
J: TRBJ2-2
D: .
V: TRBV12-3/TRBV12-4
size: many

DNA: TGTGCCAGCAGAGCCGACAGGGACGGTCAGCCCCAGCATTTT
CDR3: CASRADRDGQPQHF
J: TRBJ1-5
D: TRBD1
V: TRBV6-5
size: .

DNA: TGTGCCAGCAGCCAAGGAAATAGCGGAAGAATTGATACGCAGTATTTT
CDR3: CASSQGNSGRIDTQYF
J: TRBJ2-3
D: .
V: TRBV4-2
size: many

DNA: TGCAGTGCTAGAGGGCAGGGGGCTGCTTTCTTT
CDR3: CSARGQGAAFF
J: TRBJ1-1
D: TRBD1
V: TRBV20-1
size: few

DNA: TGTGCCAGCAGTCGAGACAGGGCCACCGGGGAGCTGTTTTTT
CDR3: CASSRDRATGELFF
J: TRBJ2-2
D: TRBD1
V: TRBV2
size: many

DNA: TGTGCCAGCTCGACGCCTAGCGGGGGCACAGATACGCAGTATTTT
CDR3: CASSTPSGGTDTQYF
J: TRBJ2-3
D: TRBD2
V: TRBV7-2
size: .

DNA: TGCAGTGCTAGAGTACAGGCACGCACAGATACGCAGTATTTT
CDR3: CSARVQARTDTQYF
J: TRBJ2-3
D: .
V: TRBV20-1
size: .

DNA: TGCAGTGCTAGTGTCGACACCTATGGCTACACCTTC
CDR3: CSASVDTYGYTF
J: TRBJ1-2
D: .
V: TRBV20-1
size: .

DNA: TGTGCCATCAGTGAGTCCCGGGGGGAGGATGGCTACACCTTC
CDR3: CAISESRGEDGYTF
J: TRBJ1-2
D: .
V: TRBV10-3
size: few

DNA: TGTGCCAGCAGCTTCAGGGTTCAGAGCACTGAAGCTTTCTTT
CDR3: CASSFRVQSTEAFF
J: TRBJ1-1
D: .
V: TRBV11-2
size: .

DNA: TGTGCCACCAAGACCGAACAGGGAGAAAAACTGTTTTTT
CDR3: CATKTEQGEKLFF
J: TRBJ1-4
D: .
V: TRBV10-3
size: .

DNA: TGTGCCAGCAGCTTAGGACGGGGGGGTCGCAATGAGCAGTTCTTC
CDR3: CASSLGRGGRNEQFF
J: TRBJ2-1
D: TRBD2
V: TRBV7-3
size: few

DNA: TGTGCCAGCAGTGAAAGGACAGGGGAGGGATACGAGCAGTACTTC
CDR3: CASSERTGEGYEQYF
J: TRBJ2-7
D: TRBD1
V: TRBV2
size: few

DNA: TGTGCCAGCAGCGCGAACGAGAGTCAAGAGACCCAGTACTTC
CDR3: CASSANESQETQYF
J: TRBJ2-5
D: .
V: TRBV11-3
size: .

DNA: TGTGCCAGCAGCGGGGATGGACGTAGGGGCGAGACCCAGTACTTC
CDR3: CASSGDGRRGETQYF
J: TRBJ2-5
D: .
V: TRBV9
size: few

DNA: TGTGCCAGCAGCCCGTCTGGCAATCAGCCCCAGCATTTT
CDR3: CASSPSGNQPQHF
J: TRBJ1-5
D: .
V: TRBV7-2
size: .

DNA: TGTGCCAGCAGCGTAACCCCCAGGGAAGAAGAGACCCAGTACTTC
CDR3: CASSVTPREEETQYF
J: TRBJ2-5
D: .
V: TRBV9
size: few

DNA: TGTGCCTGGGGACTCTGGTACAATGAGCAGTTCTTC
CDR3: CAWGLWYNEQFF
J: TRBJ2-1
D: .
V: TRBV30
size: .

DNA: TGTGCCAGCAGTTACCCAGGGGGTCGAGGGGCCAACGTCCTGACTTTC
CDR3: CASSYPGGRGANVLTF
J: TRBJ2-6
D: TRBD1
V: TRBV6-2/TRBV6-3
size: .

DNA: TGTGCCAGCTCACCTCTTACTAGCGGGGCCTTAGACAATGAGCAGTTCTTC
CDR3: CASSPLTSGALDNEQFF
J: TRBJ2-1
D: TRBD2
V: TRBV18
size: .

DNA: TGCAGCGTTGCCCCAAACCTATCCACAGATACGCAGTATTTT
CDR3: CSVAPNLSTDTQYF
J: TRBJ2-3
D: .
V: TRBV29-1
size: few

DNA: TGTGCCTGGAGTTGGCGGGCTAATCAGCCCCAGCATTTT
CDR3: CAWSWRANQPQHF
J: TRBJ1-5
D: .
V: TRBV30
size: .

DNA: TGTGCCAGCAGCCTGGAGGTTCAAGAGACCCAGTACTTC
CDR3: CASSLEVQETQYF
J: TRBJ2-5
D: .
V: TRBV7-3
size: many

DNA: TGCAGTGCTAGAGTACGGACAGATACGCAGTATTTT
CDR3: CSARVRTDTQYF
J: TRBJ2-3
D: .
V: TRBV20-1
size: many

DNA: TGTGCCAGCAGCAGGGACAGGGGCCGCTACAATGAGCAGTTCTTC
CDR3: CASSRDRGRYNEQFF
J: TRBJ2-1
D: TRBD1
V: TRBV7-2
size: many